The T cell receptor beta chain described here comes from a study of blood T cell repertoires in COVID-19. Study-level background: T cells, B-cell-depleted T cells, or PBMCs supplied cDNA or gDNA.

Original processing methods: Cell counts per sample came from amplifying reference gene primers. The method was immunoSEQ multiplex PCR; TCRdb's version includes in-frame clones alone and lacks a portion of them. V, J and clone size are those of that table, while D and trimming were read from the DNA. This table has 150,000 to 200,000 clones, around 87% appearing once. This receptor was identified in a man between 18 and 29 years old with active or convalescent COVID-19. Sequencing was performed on peripheral blood.

In DNA, the CDR3 is TGTGCCAGCAGCTTAGGGGTCGGGATACAGTCACCCCTCCACTTT. Amino acid sequence: CASSLGVGIQSPLHF. The V call is TRBV11-3, the J call TRBJ1-6; no definite D call. The germline CDR1 and CDR2 sequences are SGHNT and YENEEA. V gave up 1 base and J gave up 10 bases, with 14 bases separating them. This CDR3 contains 15 residues.